These T cell receptor beta chains were read from a single sample in a study of T cells after yellow fever vaccination. TCRdb processed the 5' RACE reads anew with MiXCR; each CDR3 protein has one entry. The sample lists around 310,000 distinct CDR3 sequences, more than 3% occurring once. Here the sequenced sample was PBMCs, taken on the day of the yellow fever booster vaccination. The receptors were sampled from a man aged 18-30 years who received the YFV17D yellow fever vaccine. The CDR3 runs from the conserved cysteine through the conserved F or W.

v_gene: TRBV4-3
j_gene: TRBJ2-1
CDR3aa: CASSQVGGREVEQFF

v_gene: TRBV7-2
j_gene: TRBJ2-3
CDR3aa: CASSLYGVTDTQYF

v_gene: TRBV5-6
j_gene: TRBJ2-3
CDR3aa: CASSDLKKPDTQYF

v_gene: TRBV20-1
j_gene: TRBJ2-1
CDR3aa: CSARDSRTSGYNEQFF

v_gene: TRBV7-3
j_gene: TRBJ2-1
CDR3aa: CASSRSGGLYNEQFF

v_gene: TRBV6-5
j_gene: TRBJ1-5
CDR3aa: CASSWRGPFSNQPQHF

v_gene: TRBV5-1
j_gene: TRBJ2-3
CDR3aa: CASSSTGLTDTQYF

v_gene: TRBV4-3
j_gene: TRBJ1-2
CDR3aa: CASSQDLWQNYGYTF

v_gene: TRBV7-6
j_gene: TRBJ1-1
CDR3aa: CASSLGGGGAFF

v_gene: TRBV9
j_gene: TRBJ2-1
CDR3aa: CASSVSSSGGYNEQFF

v_gene: TRBV6-5
j_gene: TRBJ1-2
CDR3aa: CASTPAHLNYGYTF

v_gene: TRBV5-6
j_gene: TRBJ1-4
CDR3aa: CASTYDRSEEKLFF

v_gene: TRBV14
j_gene: TRBJ1-1
CDR3aa: CASSQDFFRTKGTEAFF

v_gene: TRBV6-6
j_gene: TRBJ2-3
CDR3aa: CASSDGPVTDTQYF

v_gene: TRBV7-9
j_gene: TRBJ1-4
CDR3aa: CASSEGQPEYEKLFF

v_gene: TRBV7-3
j_gene: TRBJ2-5
CDR3aa: CASSFGAGPQETQYF

v_gene: TRBV4-2
j_gene: TRBJ2-3
CDR3aa: CASSQDFTDTQYF

v_gene: TRBV9
j_gene: TRBJ2-3
CDR3aa: CASSATGDTQYF

v_gene: TRBV6-1
j_gene: TRBJ2-3
CDR3aa: CASGAPGTDTQYF

v_gene: TRBV15
j_gene: TRBJ1-1
CDR3aa: CATSRDRPGQGNTEAFF

v_gene: TRBV4-3
j_gene: TRBJ2-1
CDR3aa: CASSLDIMGGTGNEQFF

v_gene: TRBV5-1
j_gene: TRBJ2-2
CDR3aa: CASSEAGGTQVNTGELFF

v_gene: TRBV4-1
j_gene: TRBJ1-1
CDR3aa: CASSQAVWGEAFF

v_gene: TRBV12-3/TRBV12-4
j_gene: TRBJ2-3
CDR3aa: CASSSSGGPDTQYF

v_gene: TRBV29-1
j_gene: TRBJ2-1
CDR3aa: CSVVRGSYNEQFF

v_gene: TRBV12-3/TRBV12-4
j_gene: TRBJ2-3
CDR3aa: CASSQGMNTDTQYF

v_gene: TRBV6-1
j_gene: TRBJ2-5
CDR3aa: CATLGTSGGETQYF

v_gene: TRBV6-6
j_gene: TRBJ2-1
CDR3aa: CASSSGTGSHNEQFF

v_gene: TRBV29-1
j_gene: TRBJ1-2
CDR3aa: CSVERTGGSVDGYTF

v_gene: TRBV20-1
j_gene: TRBJ1-1
CDR3aa: CSAPVGSMNTEAFF

v_gene: TRBV5-1
j_gene: TRBJ1-6
CDR3aa: CASSLGLRQGGNSPLHF

v_gene: TRBV2
j_gene: TRBJ1-6
CDR3aa: CASSLQGYSSPLHF

v_gene: TRBV6-6
j_gene: TRBJ1-5
CDR3aa: CASSSGTGLLLNQPQHF